This passage covers 2 T cell receptor beta chains from one sample sequenced in a study of T cells in Graves' hyperthyroidism and ophthalmopathy. The CDR3 regions of TCR beta were amplified from RNA transcripts. Carried out on the TCR CDR3, a first-round RT-PCR used the HTBI primer set. MiXCR, applied by TCRdb to the multiplex PCR reads, yields one record per CDR3 protein. The data show approximately 430,000 distinct CDR3 sequences, 15% to 17% seen once. The sequenced sample was blood. The receptors shown here come from a woman under 30 with Graves' hyperthyroidism.

This clonotype was detected a few times. The chain employs TRBV6-5 and TRBJ1-3; 10 bases agree with TRBD1. The CDR3 is 15 amino acids. In germline, CDR1 is MNHEY, CDR2 SVGAGI. V lost 3 bases to trimming and J lost 4 bases; unmatched junction nucleotides: 3. The CDR3: CASSYGTGAGNTIYF. The CDR3 region has the DNA TGTGCCAGCAGTTATGGGACAGGGGCCGGAAACACCATATATTTT.

This chain uses TRBV7-2 with TRBJ2-1, with 14 bases fitting TRBD2. Germline values: CDR1 SGHTA, CDR2 FQGNSA. The CDR3 runs to 15 residues. J lost 9 bases, V lost 6 bases, and 7 bases had no gene match. CDR3 coding DNA: TGTGCCAGCAGTCGACTAGCGGGGGGGCGGGGTGAGCAGTTCTTC. Translation gives CASSRLAGGRGEQFF.